A selection of T cell receptor beta chains follows, all from one sample in a study of T cell repertoires in cytomegalovirus infection. These receptors' targets are unknown. MiXCR was run by TCRdb on the reads, yielding one entry per CDR3 protein. The sample has 650,000 to 900,000 distinct CDR3 sequences; approximately 29% are singletons. Sample: cultured CD8+ T cells from PBMCs, taken from culture after CMV antigen stimulation. These TCRs come from a human donor in good health (CMV status not recorded). Some clones in this sample may be carry-over from other donors' samples. Both conserved end residues are part of each CDR3. Fields, in order: J gene, D gene, V gene, clone size, CDR3 DNA, CDR3 protein. The D gene is left open where the match is weak. Clone size is shown for a subset of rows, as once, few, many or a class of expanded clone.

>TRBJ1-1|-|TRBV12-5|-
TGTGCTAGTGTTCGAAACACTGAAGCTTTCTTT
CASVRNTEAFF
>TRBJ2-7|-|TRBV13|-
TGTGCCAGCAGCTTCGGAAATAGGGAAGACGAGCAGTACTTC
CASSFGNREDEQYF
>TRBJ2-2|-|TRBV14|-
TGTGCCAGCAGCCGAGACAGTACCGGGGAGCTGTTTTTT
CASSRDSTGELFF
>TRBJ2-3|-|TRBV4-3|-
TGCGCCAGCAGCCAAGGGGTATGGGACGGGGGCCCAGATACGCAGTATTTT
CASSQGVWDGGPDTQYF
>TRBJ2-7|-|TRBV4-1|-
TGCGCCAGCAGCCAATATTTCAGGGGCCCCTACGAGCAGTACTTC
CASSQYFRGPYEQYF
>TRBJ2-2|-|TRBV24-1|-
TGTGCCACCAGTGATTTGATGGGGACCGGGGAGCTGTTTTTT
CATSDLMGTGELFF
>TRBJ1-2|-|TRBV9|-
TGTGCCAGCAGCGACAGAACAGGGAGGAATGGCTACACCTTC
CASSDRTGRNGYTF
>TRBJ2-3|-|TRBV7-9|-
TGTGCCAGCAGCTTCTCCCCGACTAGCACAGATACGCAGTATTTT
CASSFSPTSTDTQYF
>TRBJ2-7|TRBD1|TRBV7-8|many
TGTGCCAGCAGCTTCCGCGGACAGGGGGCCCTCTACGAGCAGTACTTC
CASSFRGQGALYEQYF
>TRBJ2-1|TRBD2|TRBV7-9|few
TGTGCCAGCAGCCCTATCGGTAGCGGGGGGGACAATGAGCAGTTCTTC
CASSPIGSGGDNEQFF
>TRBJ1-4|TRBD1|TRBV12-3/TRBV12-4|-
TGTGCCAGCAGGAACAGGGGGTTTGAAGAAAAACTGTTTTTT
CASRNRGFEEKLFF
>TRBJ2-1|-|TRBV3-1|few
TGTGCCAGCAGCCAAGAAGGTCGCAGTGGAACAGCTTACAATGAGCAGTTCTTC
CASSQEGRSGTAYNEQFF
>TRBJ1-5|-|TRBV5-8|few
TGTGCCAGCAGCTTGTTGGGGGTTTATAGCAATCAGCCCCAGCATTTT
CASSLLGVYSNQPQHF
>TRBJ2-1|-|TRBV7-2|many
TGTGCCAGCAGCTCCCCCTCGGACAGTTACAATGAGCAGTTCTTC
CASSSPSDSYNEQFF
>TRBJ1-2|-|TRBV7-2|-
TGTGCCAGCAGTTCACCCCCGGGAGGGGATGGCTACACCTTC
CASSSPPGGDGYTF
>TRBJ1-4|TRBD1|TRBV19|many
TGTGCCAGTTCCGGGACAGCTAATGAAAAACTGTTTTTT
CASSGTANEKLFF
>TRBJ1-1|-|TRBV12-3/TRBV12-4|-
TGTGCCAGCAGTCTGGGGGACATCATGAACACTGAAGCTTTCTTT
CASSLGDIMNTEAFF